Following are 15 T cell receptor beta chains from one sample sequenced in a study of blood T cell repertoires in COVID-19. Only in-frame clones appear in the TCRdb table, and some are missing; sequencing was by immunoSEQ multiplex PCR. The sample contains 150,000 to 200,000 clones, about 87% of which appear only once. The sample consisted of peripheral blood. These receptor sequences come from a man in his late teens or twenties with active or convalescent COVID-19.

This chain joins TRBV11-1 and TRBJ1-1; D gene unclear. The CDR3 loop spans 13 amino acids. Trimming cost V 2 bases and J 0 bases, with 4 bases left between them. Germline lookup yields CDR1 SGHAT and CDR2 FQDESV (reference sequence). The CDR3 sequence is CASSLRLNTEAFF. The CDR3 DNA follows: TGTGCCAGCAGCTTACGGTTGAACACTGAAGCTTTCTTT.

J is TRBJ2-2 and V is TRBV28; perhaps TRBD2 as D (6 bases). The CDR3 has 15 residues. The V gene lost 3 bases and the J gene lost 2 bases, with 10 bases spanning the gap. Per the germline V gene, CDR1 is MDHEN and CDR2 is SYDVKM. CDR3 DNA: TGTGCCAGCAGTTTCCGGGGGATCAACACCGGGGAGCTGTTTTTT. Its translation: CASSFRGINTGELFF.

The chain combines TRBV5-1 with TRBJ2-1; 7 bases align to TRBD2. The germline CDR1 and CDR2 sequences are SGHRS and YFSETQ. This CDR3 has 15 amino acids. The trim removed 5 bases at V and 7 bases at J, leaving 12 bases unmatched. The CDR3 nucleotides read TGCGCCAGCAGGGACCCAGGCGGGAGACTAAATGAGCAGTTCTTC. Protein: CASRDPGGRLNEQFF.

V and J are TRBV7-9 and TRBJ1-4, with 10 bases fitting TRBD1. This CDR3 has 14 amino acids. CDR1 is SEHNR and CDR2 is FQNEAQ in the germline V gene (reference sequence). Trimming at V came to 5 bases and at J to 5 bases, leaving 2 bases not matched to a gene. CDR3 region: CASSRQGANEKLFF. CDR3 in DNA: TGTGCCAGCAGCCGACAGGGGGCCAATGAAAAACTGTTTTTT.

On this clone: Other DNA sequences in the same sample also yield this CDR3. This chain connects TRBV4-1 to TRBJ2-7; the D is unclear. The CDR3 contains 13 residues. Looked up from germline, CDR1 is MGHRA and CDR2 is YSYEKL. The V end lost 0 bases, the J end lost 4 bases, and 7 bases lay between the germline ends. CDR3 bases: TGCGCCAGCAGCCAAGACGGCGGATACGAGCAGTACGTC. It specifies CASSQDGGYEQYV.

The chain uses TRBV3-1 (or the pseudogene TRBV3-2) and TRBJ1-2; D might be TRBD1 (6 bases). The germline gives CDR1 LGHDT, CDR2 YNNKEL (reference sequence). V lost 3 bases to trimming and J lost 6 bases, with 8 bases between them. The CDR3 loop spans 12 amino acids. CDR3 amino acids: CASSQTGHGYTF. The CDR3 DNA reads TGTGCCAGCAGCCAGACAGGCCATGGCTACACCTTC.

This chain links TRBV18 with TRBJ2-7, with D perhaps TRBD2 (6 bases). Germline V gene lookup returns CDR1 KGHSH and CDR2 LQKENI. The CDR3 runs to 13 residues. V was cut by 1 base and J by 6 bases, with 10 bases left in between. The CDR3 DNA reads TGTGCCAGCTCACCACAGGAAGCGGGCGAGCAGTACGTC. Translation gives CASSPQEAGEQYV.

The chain couples TRBV20-1 to TRBJ2-5, with D possibly being TRBD2 (5 bases). V was pared by 3 bases and J by 6 bases, with 8 bases between. Germline CDR1 reads DFQATT; CDR2 reads SNEGSKA (reference sequence). CDR3 length equals 11 residues. CDR3 in amino acids: CSASWEKTQYF. CDR3 bases: TGCAGTGCTAGTTGGGAGAAGACCCAGTACTTC.

The chain is built from TRBV5-1 and TRBJ2-1; TRBD2 is a possible D gene (6 bases). V was clipped by 3 bases and J by 0 bases, with 7 bases between them. This CDR3 contains 14 residues. In germline, CDR1 is SGHRS, CDR2 YFSETQ. CDR3 protein: CASSSGDSYNEQFF. The CDR3 region has the DNA TGCGCCAGCAGCTCGGGAGACTCCTACAATGAGCAGTTCTTC.

This chain links TRBV27 with TRBJ2-2, with TRBD2 identical over 8 bases. J lost 1 base, V lost 3 bases, and 7 bases had no gene match. The length of the CDR3 is 17 residues. Germline V lookup: CDR1 MNHEY, CDR2 SMNVEV (reference sequence). The CDR3 sequence is CASSFSAGGWNTGELFF. The CDR3 coding sequence is TGTGCCAGCAGTTTTTCCGCGGGGGGATGGAACACCGGGGAGCTGTTTTTT.

CDR3 DNA sequence: TGTGCCAGCAGTCCTAGACAGGGAATGACCCAGTACTTC. Amino acid sequence: CASSPRQGMTQYF. The J gene is TRBJ2-5, the V gene TRBV11-3; 7 positions agree with TRBD1. This CDR3 has 13 residues. J gave up 7 bases and V 6 bases, and 8 bases lay outside the gene matches. CDR1 and CDR2 from the germline V gene are SGHNT and YENEEA.

This chain connects TRBV10-3 to TRBJ2-3; perhaps TRBD2 as D (6 bases). The ends were cut back, 3 bases at V and 2 bases at J, with 12 bases in the middle. Germline V gene lookup returns CDR1 ENHRY and CDR2 SYGVKD. This CDR3 comprises 15 residues. The CDR3 nucleotides read TGTGCCATCAGTGACGGCCCTAGCGACACAGATACGCAGTATTTT. It codes for CAISDGPSDTDTQYF.

The CDR3 region is CASSYLQGKTNNEQFF. Written as DNA, the CDR3 is TGTGCCAGCAGTTACCTACAGGGAAAGACTAACAATGAGCAGTTCTTC. The chain has TRBV6-2 or TRBV6-3 and TRBJ2-1; D may be TRBD1 (6 bases). Germline CDR1 reads MNHEY; CDR2 reads SVGEGT. CDR3 size: 16 residues. Trimming took 2 bases from V and 5 from J, leaving 16 bases between them.

This chain uses TRBV6-1 with TRBJ1-1; perhaps TRBD1 as D (6 bases). Germline V gene lookup returns CDR1 MNHNS and CDR2 SASEGT. The CDR3 totals 14 residues. Deletions cut 2 bases from V and 10 bases from J, with 17 bases between. The CDR3 DNA reads as TGTGCCAGCAGTGAATCGAGAAACAGGGTTTCAGCTTTCTTT. Amino acids: CASSESRNRVSAFF.

The count of this clone is one. The J gene is TRBJ2-3, the V gene TRBV24-1; D uncertain. The V end lost 0 bases, the J end lost 4 bases, and 13 bases lay between the germline ends. Germline-derived CDR1 and CDR2 are KGHDR and SFDVKD. This CDR3 comprises 16 residues. In DNA form, the CDR3 reads TGTGCCACCAGTGATTTGAGATGGTCGGTGGCAGATACGCAGTATTTT. Translating it yields CATSDLRWSVADTQYF.